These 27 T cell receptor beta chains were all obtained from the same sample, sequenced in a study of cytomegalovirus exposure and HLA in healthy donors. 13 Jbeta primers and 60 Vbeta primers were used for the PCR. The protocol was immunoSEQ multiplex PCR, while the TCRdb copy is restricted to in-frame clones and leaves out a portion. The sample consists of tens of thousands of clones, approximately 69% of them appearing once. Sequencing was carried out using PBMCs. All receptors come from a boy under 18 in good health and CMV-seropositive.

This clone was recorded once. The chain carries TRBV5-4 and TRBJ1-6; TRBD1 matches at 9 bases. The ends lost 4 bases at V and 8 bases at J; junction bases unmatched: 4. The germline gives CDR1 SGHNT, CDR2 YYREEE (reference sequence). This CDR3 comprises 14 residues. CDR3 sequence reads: CASSEGQGDSPLHF. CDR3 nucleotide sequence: TGTGCCAGCAGCGAGGGACAGGGAGATTCACCCCTCCACTTT.

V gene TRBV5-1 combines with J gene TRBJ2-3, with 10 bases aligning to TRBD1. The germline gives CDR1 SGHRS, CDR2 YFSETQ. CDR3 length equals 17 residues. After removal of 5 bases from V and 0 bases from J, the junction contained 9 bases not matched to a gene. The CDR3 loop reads CASRLTGTGASTDTQYF. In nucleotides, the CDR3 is TGCGCCAGCAGACTAACCGGGACAGGGGCAAGCACAGATACGCAGTATTTT.

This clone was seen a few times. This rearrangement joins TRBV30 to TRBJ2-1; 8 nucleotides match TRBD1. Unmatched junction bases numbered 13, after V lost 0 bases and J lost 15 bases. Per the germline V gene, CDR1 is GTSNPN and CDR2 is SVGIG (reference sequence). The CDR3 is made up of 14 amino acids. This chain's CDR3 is CAWSVGSGQARTFF. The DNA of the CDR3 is TGTGCCTGGAGTGTCGGGTCGGGACAGGCCCGTACGTTCTTC.

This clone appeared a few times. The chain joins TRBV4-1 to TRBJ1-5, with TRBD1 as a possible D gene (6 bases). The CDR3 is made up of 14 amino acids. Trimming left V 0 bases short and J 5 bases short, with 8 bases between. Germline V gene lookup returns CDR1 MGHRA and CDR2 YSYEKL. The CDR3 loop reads CASSQDPGDQPQHF. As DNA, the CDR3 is TGCGCCAGCAGCCAAGATCCAGGGGATCAGCCCCAGCATTTT.

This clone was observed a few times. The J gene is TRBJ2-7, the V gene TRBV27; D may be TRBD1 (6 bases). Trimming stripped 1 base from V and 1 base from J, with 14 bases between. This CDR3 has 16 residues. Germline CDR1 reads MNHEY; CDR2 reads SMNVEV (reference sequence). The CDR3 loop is CASSLYFDRRSYEQYF. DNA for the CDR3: TGTGCCAGCAGTTTATACTTCGACAGGAGATCCTACGAGCAGTACTTC.

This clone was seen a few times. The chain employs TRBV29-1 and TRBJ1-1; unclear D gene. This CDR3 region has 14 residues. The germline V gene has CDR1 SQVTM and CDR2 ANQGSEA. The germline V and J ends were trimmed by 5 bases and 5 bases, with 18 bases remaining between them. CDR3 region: CSVQSDSTGTEAFF. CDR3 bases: TGCAGCGTTCAATCTGACTCGACGGGAACTGAAGCTTTCTTT. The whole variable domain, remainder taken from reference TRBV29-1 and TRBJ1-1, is SAVISQKPSRDICQRGTSLTIQCQVDSQVTMMFWYRQQPGQSLTLIATANQGSEATYESGFVIDKFPISRPNLTFSTLTVSNMSPEDSSIYLCSVQSDSTGTEAFFGQGTRLTVV.

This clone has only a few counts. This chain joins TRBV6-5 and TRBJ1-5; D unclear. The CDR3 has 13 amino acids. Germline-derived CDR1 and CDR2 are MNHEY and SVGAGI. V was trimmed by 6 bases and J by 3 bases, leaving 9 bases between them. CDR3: CASSSRSNQPQHF. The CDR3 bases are TGTGCCAGCAGCTCCCGGTCCAATCAGCCCCAGCATTTT.

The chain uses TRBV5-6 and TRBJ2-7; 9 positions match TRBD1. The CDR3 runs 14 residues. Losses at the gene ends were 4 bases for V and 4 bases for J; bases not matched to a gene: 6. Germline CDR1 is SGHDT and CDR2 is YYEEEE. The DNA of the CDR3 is TGTGCCAGCAGCCAGACAGGGGGATTTTACGAGCAGTACTTC. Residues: CASSQTGGFYEQYF. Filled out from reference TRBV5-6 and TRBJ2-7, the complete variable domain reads DAGVTQSPTHLIKTRGQQVTLRCSPKSGHDTVSWYQQALGQGPQFIFQYYEEEERQRGNFPDRFSGHQFPNYSSELNVNALLLGDSALYLCASSQTGGFYEQYFGPGTRLTVT.

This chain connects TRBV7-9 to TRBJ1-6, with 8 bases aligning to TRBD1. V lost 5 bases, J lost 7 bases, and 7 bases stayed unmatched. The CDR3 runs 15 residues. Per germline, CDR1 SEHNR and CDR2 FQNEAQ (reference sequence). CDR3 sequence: CASSQTGVGNSPLHF. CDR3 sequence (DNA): TGTGCCAGCAGCCAGACAGGGGTGGGGAATTCACCCCTCCACTTT.

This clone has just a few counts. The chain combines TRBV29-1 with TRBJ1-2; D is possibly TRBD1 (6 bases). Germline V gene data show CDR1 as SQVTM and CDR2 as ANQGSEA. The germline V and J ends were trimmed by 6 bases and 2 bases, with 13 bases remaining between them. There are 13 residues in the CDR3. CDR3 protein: CSVTDTGNYGYTF. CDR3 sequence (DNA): TGCAGCGTGACAGACACAGGGAACTATGGCTACACCTTC.

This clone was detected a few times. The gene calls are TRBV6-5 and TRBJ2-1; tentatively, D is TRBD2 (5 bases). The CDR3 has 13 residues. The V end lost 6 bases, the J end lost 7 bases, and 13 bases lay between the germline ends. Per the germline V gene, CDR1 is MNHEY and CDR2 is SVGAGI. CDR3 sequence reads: CASRGLATNEQFF. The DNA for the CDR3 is TGTGCCAGCAGGGGCCTAGCCACAAATGAGCAGTTCTTC.

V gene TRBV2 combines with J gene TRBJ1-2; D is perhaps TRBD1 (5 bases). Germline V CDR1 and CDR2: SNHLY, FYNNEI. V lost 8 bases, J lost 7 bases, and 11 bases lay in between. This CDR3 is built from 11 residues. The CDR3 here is CASDDSAGYTF. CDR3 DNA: TGTGCCAGCGATGACAGTGCTGGCTACACCTTC.

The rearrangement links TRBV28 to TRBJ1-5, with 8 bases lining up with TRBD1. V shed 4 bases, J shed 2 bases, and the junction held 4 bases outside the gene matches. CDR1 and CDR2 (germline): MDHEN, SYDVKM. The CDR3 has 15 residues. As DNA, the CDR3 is TGTGCCAGCAGTTCGACAGGGGCAGGCAATCAGCCCCAGCATTTT. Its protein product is CASSSTGAGNQPQHF.

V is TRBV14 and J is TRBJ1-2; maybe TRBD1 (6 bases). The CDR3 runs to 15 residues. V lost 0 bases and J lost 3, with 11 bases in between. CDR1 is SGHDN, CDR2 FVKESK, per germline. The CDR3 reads CASSQDTGHHYGYTF. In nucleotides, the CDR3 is TGTGCCAGCAGCCAAGATACAGGGCATCACTATGGCTACACCTTC.

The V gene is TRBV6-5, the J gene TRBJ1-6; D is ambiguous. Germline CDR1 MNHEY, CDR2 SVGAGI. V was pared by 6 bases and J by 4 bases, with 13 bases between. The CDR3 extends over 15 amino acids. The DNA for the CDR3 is TGTGCCAGCAGCCGACTCAGAAATTATAATTCACCCCTCCACTTT. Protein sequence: CASSRLRNYNSPLHF.

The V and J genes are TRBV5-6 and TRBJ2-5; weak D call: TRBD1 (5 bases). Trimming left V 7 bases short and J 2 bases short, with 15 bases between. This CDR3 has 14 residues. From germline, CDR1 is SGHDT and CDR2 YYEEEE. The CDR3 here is CASGSRQPQETQYF. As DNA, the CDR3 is TGTGCCAGCGGCTCCCGACAGCCACAAGAGACCCAGTACTTC.

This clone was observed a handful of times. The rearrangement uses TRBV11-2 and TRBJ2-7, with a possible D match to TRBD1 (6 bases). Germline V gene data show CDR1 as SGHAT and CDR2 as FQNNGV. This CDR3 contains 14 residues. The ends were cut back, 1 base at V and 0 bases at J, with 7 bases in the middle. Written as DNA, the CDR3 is TGTGCCAGCAGCTTAGGGACAGTCTCCTACGAGCAGTACTTC. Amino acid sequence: CASSLGTVSYEQYF.

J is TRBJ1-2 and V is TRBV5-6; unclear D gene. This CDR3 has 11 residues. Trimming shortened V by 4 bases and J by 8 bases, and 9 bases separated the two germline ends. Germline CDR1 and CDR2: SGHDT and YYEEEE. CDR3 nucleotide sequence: TGTGCCAGCAGCCAGTCAGGCGGCTACACCTTC. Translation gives CASSQSGGYTF.

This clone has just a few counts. The chain's CDR3 is CAWIIRENTEAFF. CDR3 nucleotides: TGTGCCTGGATTATCCGAGAGAACACTGAAGCTTTCTTT. J is TRBJ1-1 and V is TRBV30; D unclear. Germline assignment: CDR1 GTSNPN and CDR2 SVGIG (reference sequence). Deletions cut 4 bases from V and 1 base from J, with 10 bases between. The CDR3 has 13 residues. Full variable domain (rest looked up from reference TRBV30 and TRBJ1-1): SQTIHQWPATLVQPVGSPLSLECTVEGTSNPNLYWYRQAAGRGLQLLFYSVGIGQISSEVPQNLSASRPQDRQFILSSKKLLLSDSGFYLCAWIIRENTEAFFGQGTRLTVV.

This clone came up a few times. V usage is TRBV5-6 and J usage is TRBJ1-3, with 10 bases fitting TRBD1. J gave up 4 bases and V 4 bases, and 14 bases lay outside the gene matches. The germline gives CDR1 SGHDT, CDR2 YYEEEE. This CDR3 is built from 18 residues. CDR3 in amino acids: CASSGPGSPGQGGNTIYF. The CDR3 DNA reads TGTGCCAGCAGCGGTCCTGGGTCGCCGGGACAGGGGGGAAACACCATATATTTT.

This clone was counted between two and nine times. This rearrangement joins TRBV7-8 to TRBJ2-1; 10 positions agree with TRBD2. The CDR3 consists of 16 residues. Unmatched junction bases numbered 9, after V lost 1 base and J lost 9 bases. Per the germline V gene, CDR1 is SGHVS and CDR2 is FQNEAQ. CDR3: CASSLGRASGSGEQFF. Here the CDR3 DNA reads TGTGCCAGCAGCTTAGGTCGGGCTAGCGGGAGCGGTGAGCAGTTCTTC.

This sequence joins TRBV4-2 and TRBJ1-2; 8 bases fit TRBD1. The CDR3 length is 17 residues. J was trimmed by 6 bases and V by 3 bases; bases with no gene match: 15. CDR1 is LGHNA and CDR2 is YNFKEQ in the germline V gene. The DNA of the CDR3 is TGTGCCAGCAGCCATCCTGGACAGGGAGGGAGGAGGAATGGCTACACCTTC. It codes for CASSHPGQGGRRNGYTF.

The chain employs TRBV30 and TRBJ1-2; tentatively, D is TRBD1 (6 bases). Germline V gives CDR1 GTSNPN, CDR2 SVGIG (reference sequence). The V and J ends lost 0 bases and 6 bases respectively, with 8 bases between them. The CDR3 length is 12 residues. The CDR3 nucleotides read TGTGCCTGGAGTGTGTACAGGGATGGCTACACCTTC. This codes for CAWSVYRDGYTF.

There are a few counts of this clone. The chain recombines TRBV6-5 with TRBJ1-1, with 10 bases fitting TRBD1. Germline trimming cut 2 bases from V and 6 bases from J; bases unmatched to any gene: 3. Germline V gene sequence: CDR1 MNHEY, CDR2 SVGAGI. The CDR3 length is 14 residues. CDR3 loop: CASSYRTGGSEAFF. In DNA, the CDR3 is TGTGCCAGCAGTTACCGGACAGGGGGTTCTGAAGCTTTCTTT.

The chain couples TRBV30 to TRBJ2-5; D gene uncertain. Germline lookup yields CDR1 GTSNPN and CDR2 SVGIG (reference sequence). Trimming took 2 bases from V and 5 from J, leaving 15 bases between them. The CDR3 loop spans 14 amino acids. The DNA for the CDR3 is TGTGCCTGGAGTAGAATGGCGGTTGGGGAGACCCAGTACTTC. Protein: CAWSRMAVGETQYF. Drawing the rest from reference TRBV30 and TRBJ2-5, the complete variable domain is SQTIHQWPATLVQPVGSPLSLECTVEGTSNPNLYWYRQAAGRGLQLLFYSVGIGQISSEVPQNLSASRPQDRQFILSSKKLLLSDSGFYLCAWSRMAVGETQYFGPGTRLLVL.

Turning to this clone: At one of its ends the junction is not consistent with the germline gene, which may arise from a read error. The CDR3 DNA sequence: TGCAATGCTTCCAGTCATGAGCAGTTCTTC. Translating gives CNASSHEQFF. The gene calls are TRBV20-1 and TRBJ2-1; D gene unclear. This CDR3 spans 10 amino acids. Germline assignment: CDR1 DFQATT and CDR2 SNEGSKA (reference sequence).

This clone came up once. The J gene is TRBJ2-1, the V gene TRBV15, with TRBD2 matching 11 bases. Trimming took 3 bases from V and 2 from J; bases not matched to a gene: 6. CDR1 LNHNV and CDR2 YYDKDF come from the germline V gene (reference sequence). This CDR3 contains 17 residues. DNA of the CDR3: TGTGCCACCAGCAGCCAAAATAGCGGGAGGGCCTACAATGAGCAGTTCTTC. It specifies CATSSQNSGRAYNEQFF.